This T cell receptor (beta chain) was found in a study of response to subunit inactivated influenza vaccine. About this clonotype: Its antigen is currently unknown.

Study-wide findings and caveats: It was suggested by the authors that few new T cells are recruited by each seasonal influenza vaccination.

TCRdb re-called the RT-PCR reads through MiXCR, storing one row per CDR3 protein. The sample holds roughly 520,000 distinct CDR3 sequences, 25% seen once. Sample: CD4+ T cells sorted from PBMCs, taken less than 6 days after vaccination. This receptor was obtained from a man in his forties or fifties who received an inactivated influenza vaccine.

This chain's CDR3 is CASREDRVTDTQYF. CDR3 coding DNA: TGTGCCAGCAGAGAGGACAGGGTCACAGATACGCAGTATTTT. The chain recombines TRBV6-2 or TRBV6-3 with TRBJ2-3, with 8 bases lining up with TRBD1. The germline gives CDR1 MNHEY, CDR2 SVGEGT. The CDR3 is made up of 14 amino acids. J gave up 2 bases and V 6 bases, and 4 bases lay outside the gene matches.